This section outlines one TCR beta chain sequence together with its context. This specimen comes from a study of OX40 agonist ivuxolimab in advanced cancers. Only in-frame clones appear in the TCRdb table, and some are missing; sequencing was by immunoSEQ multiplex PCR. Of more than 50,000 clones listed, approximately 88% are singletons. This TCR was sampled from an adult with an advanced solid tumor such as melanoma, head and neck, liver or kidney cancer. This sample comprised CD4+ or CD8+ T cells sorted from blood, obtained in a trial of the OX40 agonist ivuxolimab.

The CDR3 loop reads CASRGDRSRWDEQFF. CDR3 in DNA: TGTGCCAGCAGGGGGGACAGGTCCCGTTGGGATGAGCAGTTCTTC. The chain is built from TRBV6-1 and TRBJ2-1, with TRBD1 matching 8 bases. The CDR3 extends over 15 amino acids. The V gene end was trimmed by 6 bases and the J gene end by 8 bases; junction bases not matched to a gene: 12. The germline CDR1 and CDR2 sequences are MNHNS and SASEGT.